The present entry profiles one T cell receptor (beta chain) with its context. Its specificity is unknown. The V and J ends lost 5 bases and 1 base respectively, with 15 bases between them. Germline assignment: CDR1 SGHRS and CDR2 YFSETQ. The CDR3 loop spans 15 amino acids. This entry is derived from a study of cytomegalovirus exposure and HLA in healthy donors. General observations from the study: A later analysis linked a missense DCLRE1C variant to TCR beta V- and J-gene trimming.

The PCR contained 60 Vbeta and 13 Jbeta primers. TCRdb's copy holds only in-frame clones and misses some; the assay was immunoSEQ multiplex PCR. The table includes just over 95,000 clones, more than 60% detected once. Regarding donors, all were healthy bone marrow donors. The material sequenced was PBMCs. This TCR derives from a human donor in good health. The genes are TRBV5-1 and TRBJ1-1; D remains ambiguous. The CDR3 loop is CASRGTGRGNTEAFF. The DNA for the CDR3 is TGCGCCAGCAGAGGAACGGGCCGGGGGAACACTGAAGCTTTCTTT. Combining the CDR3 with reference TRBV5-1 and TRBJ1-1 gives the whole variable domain KAGVTQTPRYLIKTRGQQVTLSCSPISGHRSVSWYQQTPGQGLQFLFEYFSETQRNKGNFPGRFSGRQFSNSRSEMNVSTLELGDSALYLCASRGTGRGNTEAFFGQGTRLTVV.